Listed below are T cell receptor beta chains from one sample, sequenced in a study of T cells in Graves' hyperthyroidism and ophthalmopathy. MiXCR, applied by TCRdb to the multiplex PCR reads, yields one record per CDR3 protein. Of roughly 510,000 distinct CDR3 sequences in the sample, around 21% are singletons; the top ten hold more than 20%. Sequencing was carried out using blood. The receptors shown here come from a man between 18 and 29 years old with Graves' hyperthyroidism. Each CDR3 is given with its conserved first and last residue. The order of the fields is CDR3 DNA, CDR3 protein, V gene, clone size, J gene, D gene. D genes are given only for firm matches. Size tells how often a clone was seen (once, few, many) or the class of an expanded clone, and some rows leave it out.

TGTGCCAGTAGTACCTCGCTTGGGGGCTACACCTTC | CASSTSLGGYTF | TRBV19 | medium-sized | TRBJ1-2 | NA
TGCAGCGTTGAGTGGAGGACAGGGTCGATTGAAGCTTTCTTT | CSVEWRTGSIEAFF | TRBV29-1 | NA | TRBJ1-1 | TRBD1
TGCAGTGCTAGAGATCGGAGGTTTGGCTATGGCTACACCTTC | CSARDRRFGYGYTF | TRBV20-1 | few | TRBJ1-2 | NA
TGTGCCAGCAGTAACGCAGCGGGAGTCTACGAGCAGTACTTC | CASSNAAGVYEQYF | TRBV6-1 | many | TRBJ2-7 | TRBD2
TGTGCCAGCAAAGGACAGGGGAGCTCCTACGAGCAGTACTTC | CASKGQGSSYEQYF | TRBV6-1 | many | TRBJ2-7 | TRBD1
TGTGCCAGCAGCTCGGACAGGGATCATCAGCCCCAGCATTTT | CASSSDRDHQPQHF | TRBV6-2/TRBV6-3 | many | TRBJ1-5 | TRBD1
TGCGCCAGCAGCTTCCTGAGGGCGGGGAACACTGAAGCTTTCTTT | CASSFLRAGNTEAFF | TRBV5-1 | NA | TRBJ1-1 | NA
TGTGCCAGTAGTATAGGGCAGAAGGAAGCTTTCTTT | CASSIGQKEAFF | TRBV19 | many | TRBJ1-1 | NA
TGTGCCAGCAGTGGGGCAGGGGGCTACTACGAGCAGTACTTC | CASSGAGGYYEQYF | TRBV28 | many | TRBJ2-7 | TRBD1
TGTGCCACCAGGAGTAGCGGGGACTACGAGCAGTACTTC | CATRSSGDYEQYF | TRBV28 | few | TRBJ2-7 | TRBD2
TGTGCCAGCAGCCTCGATGGCCTAACTCCCTACGAGCAGTACTTC | CASSLDGLTPYEQYF | TRBV11-2 | few | TRBJ2-7 | NA
TGCAGTGCTAGAGTCGGGGGCAGGGCCTTTTATGGCTACACCTTC | CSARVGGRAFYGYTF | TRBV20-1 | NA | TRBJ1-2 | NA
TGTGCCAGCAGGTCTAGCGGGGGGGCCCTAGGCGAGCAGTACTTC | CASRSSGGALGEQYF | TRBV6-1 | NA | TRBJ2-7 | TRBD2
TGTGCCACCAGCAAGCAGGGTTTTGCTGGAAACACCATATATTTT | CATSKQGFAGNTIYF | TRBV15 | NA | TRBJ1-3 | NA
TGTGCCAGCAGCCCTTCCATCCTCCAAGAGACCCAGTACTTC | CASSPSILQETQYF | TRBV27 | many | TRBJ2-5 | NA
TGTGCCAGCAGCACGCGGACTAGCGGGGTTCAAGAGACCCAGTACTTC | CASSTRTSGVQETQYF | TRBV11-2 | many | TRBJ2-5 | TRBD2
TGTGCCAGCGTAGATTCTAGGACAGGCGGTTCGGAGACCCAGTACTTC | CASVDSRTGGSETQYF | TRBV7-9 | many | TRBJ2-5 | TRBD1
TGTGCCAGTACCCCAGCCCAGATGATGAACTATGGCTACACCTTC | CASTPAQMMNYGYTF | TRBV19 | many | TRBJ1-2 | NA
TGTGCCAGCAGGCAAAGCGTAGGGTCCCATCAGCCCCAGCATTTT | CASRQSVGSHQPQHF | TRBV28 | many | TRBJ1-5 | NA
TGCAGCGTTGAAAGAACAGGGGACGAGCAGTACTTC | CSVERTGDEQYF | TRBV29-1 | NA | TRBJ2-7 | TRBD1